The entry that follows covers one TCR beta chain sequence. Its specificity is unknown. Making use of molecular barcodes, quantitative 5'-RACE generated TCR beta libraries. One entry per CDR3 protein results from TCRdb running MiXCR on the 5' RACE reads. The data contain roughly 230,000 distinct CDR3 sequences, 18% of them singletons. The source of the sample is a study of CD8 T cells in ankylosing spondylitis. Study-wide results and caveats: It appeared that ankylosing spondylitis blood was characterized by a TCR beta motif of several highly homologous variants. Reports of some motif variants in reactive arthritis synovial fluid and blood predate this one.

Germline CDR1 DFQATT, CDR2 SNEGSKA (reference sequence). The V gene end was trimmed by 6 bases and the J gene end by 4 bases; junction bases not matched to a gene: 10. CDR3 size: 14 residues. The chain is built from TRBV20-1 and TRBJ2-3, with 7 bases fitting TRBD2. The sequencing sample was made of blood, either unsorted or a sorted T cell fraction (not recorded which). This receptor was identified in a male donor with ankylosing spondylitis or in good health (not recorded which). The CDR3 nucleotides are TGCAGTGCAAAGGCCCGGGAGGCCCCAGATACGCAGTATTTT. This translates into CSAKAREAPDTQYF.